These 32 T cell receptor beta chains share one sample of origin, sequenced in a study of T cell responses to AZD1222 COVID-19 vaccine. The data were produced by immunoSEQ multiplex PCR, yet TCRdb's version contains in-frame clones alone and is incomplete. The sample carries 90,000 to 150,000 clones, around 90% recorded once. Sequenced here: peripheral blood, sampled on day 0 of AZD1222 vaccination. The receptors here all came from an adult in good health.

The chain employs TRBV2 and TRBJ1-1; 8 bases fit TRBD1. The CDR3 is made up of 14 amino acids. CDR1 and CDR2 (germline): SNHLY, FYNNEI. V was clipped by 4 bases and J by 4 bases; unmatched bases: 5. The CDR3 is CASSGTGSITEAFF. In nucleotides, the CDR3 is TGTGCCAGCAGTGGGACAGGGAGTATCACTGAAGCTTTCTTT. The entire variable domain, with the rest obtained from reference TRBV2 and TRBJ1-1, is as follows: EPEVTQTPSHQVTQMGQEVILRCVPISNHLYFYWYRQILGQKVEFLVSFYNNEISEKSEIFDDQFSVERPDGSNFTLKIRSTKLEDSAMYFCASSGTGSITEAFFGQGTRLTVV.

This clone was observed once. This chain uses TRBV7-2 with TRBJ2-2, with 14 bases identical to TRBD2. V was clipped by 2 bases and J by 4 bases; unmatched bases: 3. This CDR3 is built from 17 residues. CDR1 and CDR2 (germline): SGHTA, FQGNSA. CDR3 loop: CASSLWGTSGGTGELFF. DNA of the CDR3: TGTGCCAGCAGCTTATGGGGGACTAGCGGGGGCACCGGGGAGCTGTTTTTT.

V usage is TRBV5-4 and J usage is TRBJ1-2; 11 bases align to TRBD1. CDR1 SGHNT and CDR2 YYREEE come from the germline V gene (reference sequence). The CDR3 has 17 residues. Trimming cost V 0 bases and J 4 bases; bases outside gene matches: 8. CDR3 protein: CASSLGTGGVMVYGYTF. The CDR3 nucleotides are TGTGCCAGCAGCTTGGGGACAGGGGGCGTTATGGTCTATGGCTACACCTTC.

V and J are TRBV7-3 and TRBJ1-1; a possible D gene is TRBD1 (5 bases). The length of the CDR3 is 17 residues. V dropped 1 base and J dropped 1 base, with 16 bases sitting between them. CDR1 and CDR2 from the germline V gene are SGHTA and FQGTGA. As DNA, the CDR3 is TGTGCCAGCAGCTTAAGGTCCTTGCAGGGAGGGAACACTGAAGCTTTCTTT. Protein sequence: CASSLRSLQGGNTEAFF.

The CDR3 DNA sequence: TGTGCCAGCAGCCGGGACAGGGGTGGCGAAAAACTGTTTTTT. Its protein is CASSRDRGGEKLFF. The rearrangement joins TRBV4-2 to TRBJ1-4, with TRBD1 matching over 10 bases. J gave up 8 bases and V 4 bases, and 4 bases lay outside the gene matches. The V gene's germline CDR1 is LGHNA and CDR2 YNFKEQ. This CDR3 has 14 residues.

The CDR3 sequence: CASSPQTSGLTGELFF. The CDR3 DNA reads TGTGCCAGCAGCCCCCAGACTAGCGGACTTACCGGGGAGCTGTTTTTT. The V and J genes are TRBV5-4 and TRBJ2-2, with 9 bases matching TRBD2. With V trimmed by 4 bases and J by 5 bases, 9 bases remained unmatched. The germline gives CDR1 SGHNT, CDR2 YYREEE (reference sequence). The CDR3 is 16 residues long.

The chain has TRBV7-9 and TRBJ2-1; D is uncertain. The V and J ends lost 5 bases and 10 bases respectively, with 6 bases between them. This CDR3 has 10 residues. CDR1 and CDR2 (germline): SEHNR, FQNEAQ (reference sequence). The CDR3 nucleotides are TGTGCCAGCAGCCGGGCCGAGCAGTTCTTC. It yields the protein CASSRAEQFF.

This clone was observed a handful of times. The gene calls are TRBV11-2 and TRBJ1-1; D not certain. Germline V gene sequence: CDR1 SGHAT, CDR2 FQNNGV. This CDR3 comprises 14 residues. V was cut by 5 bases and J by 1 base, with 11 bases left in between. The CDR3 bases are TGTGCCAGCAGCCACCCTTCTTCGAACACTGAAGCTTTCTTT. Protein: CASSHPSSNTEAFF. The variable domain in full, with the rest retrieved from reference TRBV11-2 and TRBJ1-1, is EAGVAQSPRYKIIEKRQSVAFWCNPISGHATLYWYQQILGQGPKLLIQFQNNGVVDDSQLPKDRFSAERLKGVDSTLKIQPAKLEDSAVYLCASSHPSSNTEAFFGQGTRLTVV.

A single count supports this clone. The chain employs TRBV3-1 (or the pseudogene TRBV3-2) and TRBJ2-3, with D possibly being TRBD1 or TRBD2 (7 bases each). V lost 3 bases to trimming and J lost 1 base, with 20 bases between them. CDR1 and CDR2 (germline): LGHDT, YNNKEL (reference sequence). The CDR3 has 18 residues. CDR3 residues: CASSHGTAGLLGTDTQYF. CDR3 nucleotide sequence: TGTGCCAGCAGCCATGGGACAGCGGGACTATTAGGCACAGATACGCAGTATTTT.

The rearrangement uses TRBV6-5 and TRBJ1-1; no clear D gene. The germline gives CDR1 MNHEY, CDR2 SVGAGI. CDR3 length: 12 amino acids. The V end lost 7 bases, the J end lost 7 bases, and 13 bases lay between the germline ends. The CDR3 is CASKWAVVEAFF. The CDR3 DNA follows: TGTGCCAGCAAGTGGGCGGTCGTTGAAGCTTTCTTT.

The chain uses TRBV5-6 and TRBJ1-6; maybe TRBD1 (5 bases). The ends were cut back, 0 bases at V and 9 bases at J, with 10 bases in the middle. Germline V CDR1 and CDR2: SGHDT, YYEEEE. The CDR3 is 14 amino acids. CDR3 in DNA: TGTGCCAGCAGCTTGGGAGGGGCCCTTTCACCCCTCCACTTT. Translating gives CASSLGGALSPLHF.

This clone was recorded once. With a much larger clone just one base away, this may be a read error. This chain uses TRBV29-1 with TRBJ2-5; 10 positions match TRBD1. The CDR3 loop spans 15 amino acids. Germline CDR1 and CDR2: SQVTM and ANQGSEA. V lost 3 bases, J lost 5 bases, and 9 bases stayed unmatched. For the CDR3, the DNA is TGCAGCGTTGAGGGGCTTGGACAGGGGGGCGAGACCCAGTACTTC. Amino acids: CSVEGLGQGGETQYF.

This chain connects TRBV19 to TRBJ1-5; possibly TRBD1 for D (5 bases). Trimming took 6 bases from V and 4 from J, leaving 19 bases between them. This CDR3 comprises 16 residues. The germline V gene encodes CDR1 LNHDA and CDR2 SQIVND (reference sequence). The CDR3 sequence: CASSSGGNIGNQPQHF. CDR3 coding DNA: TGTGCCAGTAGCTCCGGGGGAAATATCGGGAATCAGCCCCAGCATTTT.

V gene TRBV11-2 combines with J gene TRBJ1-1, with D possibly being TRBD1 (6 bases). With 3 bases removed from V and 2 bases from J, the gap between germline ends came to 10 bases. Germline values: CDR1 SGHAT, CDR2 FQNNGV. The CDR3 contains 14 residues. As DNA, the CDR3 is TGTGCCAGCAGCTTGACACAGGGAAACACTGAAGCTTTCTTT. The encoded protein is CASSLTQGNTEAFF.

The sample holds one count of this clone. The chain couples TRBV10-3 to TRBJ1-1, with D hard to call. Germline values: CDR1 ENHRY, CDR2 SYGVKD. The CDR3 runs 13 residues. The germline V and J ends were trimmed by 11 bases and 1 base, with 14 bases remaining between them. The CDR3 sequence is CASSGFENTEAFF. The CDR3 coding sequence is TGTGCCTCATCCGGCTTTGAGAACACTGAAGCTTTCTTT.

This rearrangement joins TRBV6-6 to TRBJ2-5, with TRBD1 matching over 8 bases. V was pared by 4 bases and J by 1 base, with 5 bases of the junction left unmatched. Per the germline V gene, CDR1 is MNHNY and CDR2 is SVGAGI (reference sequence). This CDR3 contains 15 residues. CDR3 sequence (DNA): TGTGCCAGCAGTTCCGCCGGGACAGGCCAAGAGACCCAGTACTTC. Residues: CASSSAGTGQETQYF.

The chain employs TRBV28 and TRBJ2-3; TRBD2 matches at 11 bases. Germline V gene lookup returns CDR1 MDHEN and CDR2 SYDVKM. V lost 6 bases and J lost 7; bases outside the gene matches: 12. This CDR3 is 16 amino acids long. As DNA, the CDR3 is TGTGCCAGCAGCCGCCATCTAGCGGGAGGCGGATATACGCAGTATTTT. Protein sequence: CASSRHLAGGGYTQYF.

This clone was seen only once. The chain carries TRBV27 and TRBJ2-3; 8 bases fit TRBD1. Germline-derived CDR1 and CDR2 are MNHEY and SMNVEV (reference sequence). After removal of 0 bases from V and 3 bases from J, the junction contained 2 bases not matched to a gene. The CDR3 has 15 amino acids. CDR3 protein: CASSLSTGATDTQYF. CDR3 in DNA: TGTGCCAGCAGTTTATCGACAGGGGCAACAGATACGCAGTATTTT.

The gene calls are TRBV5-4 and TRBJ2-1; D is uncertain. V lost 0 bases, J lost 0 bases, and 7 bases lay in between. There are 15 residues in the CDR3. Looked up from germline, CDR1 is SGHNT and CDR2 is YYREEE (reference sequence). The CDR3 bases are TGTGCCAGCAGCTTGGATAAAAGCTCCTACAATGAGCAGTTCTTC. Its protein is CASSLDKSSYNEQFF.

V gene TRBV27 combines with J gene TRBJ2-1, with 10 bases that match TRBD2. The CDR3 is made up of 19 amino acids. V shed 4 bases and J 0 bases; nucleotides not matched to a gene: 12. CDR1 and CDR2 (germline): MNHEY, SMNVEV (reference sequence). The CDR3 reads CASSSTRRTSGSSYNEQFF. The CDR3 region has the DNA TGTGCCAGCAGTTCCACTAGGCGGACTAGCGGATCCTCCTACAATGAGCAGTTCTTC.

The genes are TRBV25-1 and TRBJ1-2; 7 bases are a match to TRBD1. Germline assignment: CDR1 MGHDK and CDR2 SYGVNS. Trimming at V came to 8 bases and at J to 8 bases, leaving 11 bases not matched to a gene. The CDR3 has 13 amino acids. The CDR3 sequence: CASGAGGIGGYTF. The CDR3 coding sequence is TGTGCCAGCGGAGCAGGGGGAATAGGGGGCTACACCTTC.

The chain links TRBV6-5 to TRBJ1-5; D not certain. This CDR3 is 13 amino acids long. V lost 8 bases and J 2 bases, leaving 10 bases between the germline ends. The germline V gene encodes CDR1 MNHEY and CDR2 SVGAGI. The CDR3 DNA follows: TGTGCCAGCCGCCAAGGACGCAATCAGCCCCAGCATTTT. It specifies CASRQGRNQPQHF.

This clone was counted once. The chain uses TRBV5-1 and TRBJ1-2, with D possibly matching TRBD1 (6 bases). The length of the CDR3 is 13 residues. CDR1 is SGHRS, CDR2 YFSETQ, per germline. The ends were cut back, 6 bases at V and 5 bases at J, with 14 bases in the middle. The chain's CDR3 is CASTPDSFYGYTF. In DNA, the CDR3 is TGCGCCAGCACCCCGGACAGCTTTTATGGCTACACCTTC.

The V call is TRBV6-2 or TRBV6-3, the J call TRBJ2-2, with unresolved D. The CDR3 spans 12 residues. Germline-derived CDR1 and CDR2 are MNHEY and SVGEGT. Trimming cost V 6 bases and J 8 bases, with 10 bases left between them. CDR3: CASSDGWGELFF. Written as DNA, the CDR3 is TGTGCCAGCAGCGACGGGTGGGGGGAGCTGTTTTTT.

This clone was observed a single time. V is TRBV27 and J is TRBJ1-1; D uncertain. The V end lost 7 bases, the J end lost 3 bases, and 18 bases lay between the germline ends. This CDR3 has 15 residues. Germline V gene data show CDR1 as MNHEY and CDR2 as SMNVEV (reference sequence). The CDR3 nucleotides read TGTGCCAGCACCCCAGCTGCGTCACGGCACACTGAAGCTTTCTTT. It specifies CASTPAASRHTEAFF.

J is TRBJ1-6 and V is TRBV30; D is ambiguous. The germline CDR1 and CDR2 sequences are GTSNPN and SVGIG (reference sequence). The CDR3 extends over 11 amino acids. Trimming pared 5 bases from V and 13 bases from J, leaving 12 bases between. The CDR3 nucleotides are TGTGCCTGGGATCTACTGTTTCCCCTCCACTTT. Translated, it gives CAWDLLFPLHF.

The V call is TRBV28, the J call TRBJ1-1; possible D gene TRBD1, 6 bases. The CDR3 runs 12 residues. Germline V gives CDR1 MDHEN, CDR2 SYDVKM. The ends were cut back, 3 bases at V and 5 bases at J, with 7 bases in the middle. CDR3 nucleotides: TGTGCCAGCAGTTTTGGACAGACTGAAGCTTTCTTT. Amino acid sequence: CASSFGQTEAFF.

This clone has only a few counts. This chain links TRBV5-1 with TRBJ1-1; a possible D gene is TRBD1 (5 bases). Trimming pared 0 bases from V and 7 bases from J, leaving 10 bases between. The CDR3 is 13 amino acids. Looked up from germline, CDR1 is SGHRS and CDR2 is YFSETQ. This CDR3 reads CASSLVREGEAFF. Written as DNA, the CDR3 is TGCGCCAGCAGCTTGGTCAGGGAGGGTGAAGCTTTCTTT.

The J gene is TRBJ2-1, the V gene TRBV6-1; 12 nucleotides line up with TRBD1. There are 16 residues in the CDR3. Germline CDR1 and CDR2: MNHNS and SASEGT. V was pared by 4 bases and J by 7 bases, with 8 bases of the junction left unmatched. CDR3 sequence reads: CASSVGGQGAQNEQFF. In DNA, the CDR3 is TGTGCCAGCAGTGTAGGGGGACAGGGGGCCCAAAATGAGCAGTTCTTC.

V gene TRBV3-1 (or the pseudogene TRBV3-2) combines with J gene TRBJ2-1; 10 bases fit TRBD1. After removal of 3 bases from V and 7 bases from J, the junction contained 12 bases not matched to a gene. Germline V gives CDR1 LGHDT, CDR2 YNNKEL (reference sequence). The CDR3 length is 17 residues. CDR3 in DNA: TGTGCCAGCAGCCACCAAATGAGACAGGGGGCGTTAAATGAGCAGTTCTTC. This encodes CASSHQMRQGALNEQFF.

There are a few counts of this clone. J is TRBJ2-1 and V is TRBV7-2; D is perhaps TRBD1 (5 bases). CDR3 length: 13 amino acids. The germline gives CDR1 SGHTA, CDR2 FQGNSA. V gave up 4 bases and J gave up 7 bases, with 11 bases separating them. CDR3 sequence: CASSSGIMNEQFF. The CDR3 bases are TGTGCCAGCAGCTCAGGGATTATGAATGAGCAGTTCTTC.

The rearrangement uses TRBV3-1 (or the pseudogene TRBV3-2) and TRBJ2-7, with D uncertain. This CDR3 comprises 15 residues. Trimming took off 3 bases at V and 3 bases at J, with 15 bases between the two ends. The germline V gene encodes CDR1 LGHDT and CDR2 YNNKEL (reference sequence). DNA for the CDR3: TGTGCCAGCAGCCAGGGCCCAGCCGGCGTCTACGAGCAGTACTTC. Amino acid sequence: CASSQGPAGVYEQYF.